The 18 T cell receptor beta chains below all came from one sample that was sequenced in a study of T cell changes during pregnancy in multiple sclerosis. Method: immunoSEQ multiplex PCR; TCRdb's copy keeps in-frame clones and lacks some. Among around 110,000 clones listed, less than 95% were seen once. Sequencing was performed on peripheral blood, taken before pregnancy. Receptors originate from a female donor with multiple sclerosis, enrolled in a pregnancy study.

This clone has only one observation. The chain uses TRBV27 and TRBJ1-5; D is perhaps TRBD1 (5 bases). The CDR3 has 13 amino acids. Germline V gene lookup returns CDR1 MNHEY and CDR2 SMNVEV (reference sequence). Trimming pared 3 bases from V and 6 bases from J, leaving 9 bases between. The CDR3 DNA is TGTGCCAGCAGTTTGGGGGGGGGTCAGCCCCAGCATTTT. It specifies CASSLGGGQPQHF.

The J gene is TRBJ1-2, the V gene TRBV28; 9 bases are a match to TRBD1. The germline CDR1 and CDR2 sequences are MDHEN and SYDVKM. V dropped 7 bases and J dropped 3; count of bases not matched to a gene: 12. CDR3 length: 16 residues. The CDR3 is CASTALTGGLYYGYTF. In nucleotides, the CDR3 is TGTGCCAGCACTGCCCTCACAGGGGGCTTATACTATGGCTACACCTTC.

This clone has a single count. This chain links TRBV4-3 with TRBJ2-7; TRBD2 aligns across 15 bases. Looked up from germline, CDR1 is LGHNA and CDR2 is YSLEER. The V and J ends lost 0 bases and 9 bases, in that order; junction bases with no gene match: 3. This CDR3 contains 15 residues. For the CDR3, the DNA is TGCGCCAGCAGCCAAGAGGGACTAGCGGGGGGACCGCAGTACTTC. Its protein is CASSQEGLAGGPQYF.

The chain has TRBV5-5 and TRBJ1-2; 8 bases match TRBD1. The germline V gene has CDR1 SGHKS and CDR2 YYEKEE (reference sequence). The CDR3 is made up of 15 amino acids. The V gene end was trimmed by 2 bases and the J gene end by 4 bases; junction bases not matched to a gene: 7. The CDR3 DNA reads TGTGCCAGCAGCTTTCAGAGACAGGGGAGCTATGGCTACACCTTC. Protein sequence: CASSFQRQGSYGYTF.

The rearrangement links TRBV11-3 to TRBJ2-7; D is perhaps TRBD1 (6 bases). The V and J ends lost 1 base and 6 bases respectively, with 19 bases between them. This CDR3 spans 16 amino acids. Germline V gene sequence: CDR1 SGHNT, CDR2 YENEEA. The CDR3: CASSLAIAGDQIEQYF. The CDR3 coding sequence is TGTGCCAGCAGCTTAGCGATAGCAGGGGACCAGATCGAGCAGTACTTC.

The CDR3, as DNA: TGTGCCAGCAGCAAAGGACAGAATCAGCCCCAGCATTTT. Its protein product is CASSKGQNQPQHF. This chain connects TRBV11-3 to TRBJ1-5; weak D call: TRBD1 (6 bases). Germline V CDR1 and CDR2: SGHNT, YENEEA. V lost 5 bases and J lost 4, with 9 bases in between. The CDR3 has 13 amino acids.

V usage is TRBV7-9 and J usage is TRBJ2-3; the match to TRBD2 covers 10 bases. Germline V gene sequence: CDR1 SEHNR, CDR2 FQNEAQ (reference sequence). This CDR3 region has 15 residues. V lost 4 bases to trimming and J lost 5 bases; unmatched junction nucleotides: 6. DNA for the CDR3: TGTGCCAGCAGCTACGGGACTAGCGCGAGAGATACGCAGTATTTT. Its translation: CASSYGTSARDTQYF.

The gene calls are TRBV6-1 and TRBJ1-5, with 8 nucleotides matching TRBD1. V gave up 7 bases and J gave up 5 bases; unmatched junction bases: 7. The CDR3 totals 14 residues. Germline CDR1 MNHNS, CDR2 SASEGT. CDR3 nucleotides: TGTGCCAGCAAAAGGACAGGGTCCGATCAGCCCCAGCATTTT. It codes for CASKRTGSDQPQHF.

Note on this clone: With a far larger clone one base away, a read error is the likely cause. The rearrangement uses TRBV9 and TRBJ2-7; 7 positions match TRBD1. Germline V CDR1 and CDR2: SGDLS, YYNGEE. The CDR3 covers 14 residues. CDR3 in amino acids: CASSGGQDRYAQYF. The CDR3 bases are TGTGCCAGCAGCGGCGGACAGGACCGCTACGCGCAGTACTTC.

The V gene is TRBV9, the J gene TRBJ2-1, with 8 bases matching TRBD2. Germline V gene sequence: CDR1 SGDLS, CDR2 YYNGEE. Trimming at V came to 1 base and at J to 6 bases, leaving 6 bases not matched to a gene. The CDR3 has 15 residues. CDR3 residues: CASSVYSGIFNEQFF. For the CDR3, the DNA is TGTGCCAGCAGCGTATATAGCGGGATTTTCAATGAGCAGTTCTTC.

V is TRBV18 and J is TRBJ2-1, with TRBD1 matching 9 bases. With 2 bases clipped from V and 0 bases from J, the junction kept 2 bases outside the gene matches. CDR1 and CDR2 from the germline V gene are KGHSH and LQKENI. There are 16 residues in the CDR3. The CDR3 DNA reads TGTGCCAGCTCACCATACAGGGGGCTCTCCTACAATGAGCAGTTCTTC. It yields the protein CASSPYRGLSYNEQFF.

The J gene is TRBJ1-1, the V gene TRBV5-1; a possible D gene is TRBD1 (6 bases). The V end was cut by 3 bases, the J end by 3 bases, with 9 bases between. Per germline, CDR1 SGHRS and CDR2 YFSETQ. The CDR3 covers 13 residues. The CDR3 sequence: CASSSDSYTEAFF. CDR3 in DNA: TGCGCCAGCAGCTCGGACAGTTACACTGAAGCTTTCTTT. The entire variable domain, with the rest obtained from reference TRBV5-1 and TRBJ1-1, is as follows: KAGVTQTPRYLIKTRGQQVTLSCSPISGHRSVSWYQQTPGQGLQFLFEYFSETQRNKGNFPGRFSGRQFSNSRSEMNVSTLELGDSALYLCASSSDSYTEAFFGQGTRLTVV.

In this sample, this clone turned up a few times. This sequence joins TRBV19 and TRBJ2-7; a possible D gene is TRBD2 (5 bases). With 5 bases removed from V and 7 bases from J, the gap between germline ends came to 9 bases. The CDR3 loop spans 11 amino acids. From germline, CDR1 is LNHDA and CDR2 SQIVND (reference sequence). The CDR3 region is CASSFGGEQYF. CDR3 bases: TGTGCCAGTAGTTTCGGCGGGGAGCAGTACTTC.

The CDR3 sequence is CASSTRSAETQYF. As DNA, the CDR3 is TGTGCCAGCAGTACCCGGTCCGCGGAGACCCAGTACTTC. This rearrangement joins TRBV6-1 to TRBJ2-5, with D unresolved. Looked up from germline, CDR1 is MNHNS and CDR2 is SASEGT. The CDR3 is 13 residues long. The V and J ends lost 5 bases and 5 bases respectively, with 12 bases between them.

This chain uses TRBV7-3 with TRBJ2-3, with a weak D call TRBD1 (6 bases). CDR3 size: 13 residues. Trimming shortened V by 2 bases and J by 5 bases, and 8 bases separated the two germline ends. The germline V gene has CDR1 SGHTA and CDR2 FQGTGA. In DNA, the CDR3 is TGTGCCAGCAGCTTATTCAGGGGAGATACGCAGTATTTT. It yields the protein CASSLFRGDTQYF.

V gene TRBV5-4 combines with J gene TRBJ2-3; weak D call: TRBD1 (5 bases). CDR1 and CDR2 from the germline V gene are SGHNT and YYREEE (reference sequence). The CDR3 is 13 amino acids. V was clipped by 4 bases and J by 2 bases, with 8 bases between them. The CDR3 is CASSKTDTDTQYF. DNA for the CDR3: TGTGCCAGCAGCAAGACAGACACAGATACGCAGTATTTT. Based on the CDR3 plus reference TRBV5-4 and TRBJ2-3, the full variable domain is ETGVTQSPTHLIKTRGQQVTLRCSSQSGHNTVSWYQQALGQGPQFIFQYYREEENGRGNFPPRFSGLQFPNYSSELNVNALELDDSALYLCASSKTDTDTQYFGPGTRLTVL.

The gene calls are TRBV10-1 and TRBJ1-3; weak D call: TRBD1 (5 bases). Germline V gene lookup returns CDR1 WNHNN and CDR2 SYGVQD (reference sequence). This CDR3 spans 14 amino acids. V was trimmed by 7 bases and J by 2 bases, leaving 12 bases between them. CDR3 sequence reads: CASTQGLTGNTIYF. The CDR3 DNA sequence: TGCGCCAGCACCCAGGGTTTGACTGGAAACACCATATATTTT.

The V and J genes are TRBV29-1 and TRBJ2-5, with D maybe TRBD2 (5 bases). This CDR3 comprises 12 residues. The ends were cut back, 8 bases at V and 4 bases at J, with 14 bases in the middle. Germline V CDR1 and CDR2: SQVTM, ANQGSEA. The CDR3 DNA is TGCAGCTCCGGACCGAGGGTAGAGACCCAGTACTTC. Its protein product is CSSGPRVETQYF.